This T cell receptor beta chain appears in the sequencing data of a study of OX40 agonist ivuxolimab in advanced cancers. Worth noting for this clone: Its specificity is unknown. The sample has other DNA sequences that encode this CDR3 too.

Broader study findings: The 0.1-3.0 mg/kg partial responders had among the lowest clonal expansion. Blood T cells, both CD4+ and CD8+, expanded clonally by week 6 at 0.1 to 3.0 mg/kg.

Sequenced by immunoSEQ multiplex PCR; TCRdb stores in-frame clones only, minus some. The profile shows about 69,000 clones, 80% to 95% of them singletons. The CDR3 contains 13 residues. Germline V lookup: CDR1 WSHSY, CDR2 SAAADI. V lost 1 base and J lost 4, with 5 bases in between. The chain combines TRBV10-2 with TRBJ1-5; D is undetermined. This receptor was identified in an adult with an advanced solid tumor such as melanoma, head and neck, liver or kidney cancer. Sequenced material: CD4+ or CD8+ T cells sorted from blood, taken in a trial of the OX40 agonist ivuxolimab. The CDR3 sequence: CASSELQNQPQHF. CDR3 DNA sequence: TGCGCCAGCAGTGAGTTACAGAATCAGCCCCAGCATTTT.